This is a list of T cell receptor beta chains from one sample in a study of T cell changes during pregnancy in multiple sclerosis. The method was immunoSEQ multiplex PCR; TCRdb's version includes in-frame clones alone and lacks a portion of them. This sample has about 40,000 clones, with approximately 88% found just once. Sequenced material: peripheral blood, taken in the first trimester of pregnancy. These receptors were collected from a female donor in good health, enrolled as a control in a pregnancy study. CDR3s include the opening cysteine and the closing phenylalanine or tryptophan. The order of the fields is D gene, clone size, V gene, J gene, CDR3 DNA, CDR3 protein. The D gene is left open where the match is weak. Part of the rows lack a size; the others show once, few, many or a class for expanded clones.

d_gene: NA; abundance: NA; v_gene: TRBV9; j_gene: TRBJ2-2; CDR3nt: TGTGCCAGCAGTCGCAGGGGCGGCTTAACCGGGGAGCTGTTTTTT; CDR3aa: CASSRRGGLTGELFF
d_gene: TRBD2; abundance: NA; v_gene: TRBV5-1; j_gene: TRBJ2-3; CDR3nt: TGCGCCAGCAGCCCCCGGGGGGGCTCCCATACGCAGTATTTT; CDR3aa: CASSPRGGSHTQYF
d_gene: NA; abundance: NA; v_gene: TRBV7-9; j_gene: TRBJ1-3; CDR3nt: TGTGCCAGCAGCCCCTCCGGCTCTGGAAACACCATATATTTT; CDR3aa: CASSPSGSGNTIYF
d_gene: NA; abundance: NA; v_gene: TRBV9; j_gene: TRBJ2-5; CDR3nt: TGTGCCAGCAGCGGGACCGGGACACCCCAAGAGACCCAGTACTTC; CDR3aa: CASSGTGTPQETQYF
d_gene: TRBD1; abundance: NA; v_gene: TRBV28; j_gene: TRBJ1-6; CDR3nt: TGTGCCAGCAGTTTAACACAGGGGTTGTTCCCCCTCCACTTT; CDR3aa: CASSLTQGLFPLHF
d_gene: TRBD1; abundance: NA; v_gene: TRBV5-6; j_gene: TRBJ1-1; CDR3nt: TGTGCCAGCAGCTGGGGGACAGGGGTAAAGAACACTGAAGCTTTCTTT; CDR3aa: CASSWGTGVKNTEAFF
d_gene: TRBD1; abundance: NA; v_gene: TRBV19; j_gene: TRBJ2-3; CDR3nt: TGTGCCACCCGGGACAGGAACACAGATACGCAGTATTTT; CDR3aa: CATRDRNTDTQYF
d_gene: TRBD1; abundance: NA; v_gene: TRBV7-9; j_gene: TRBJ2-7; CDR3nt: TGTGCCAGCAGCTCCCCCCGGACAGGGGGCTCCTACGAGCAGTACTTC; CDR3aa: CASSSPRTGGSYEQYF
d_gene: NA; abundance: NA; v_gene: TRBV6-6; j_gene: TRBJ1-1; CDR3nt: TGTGCCAGCAGGGACTCCCGGGGAGGATGGACTGAAGCTTTCTTT; CDR3aa: CASRDSRGGWTEAFF
d_gene: TRBD1; abundance: NA; v_gene: TRBV10-1; j_gene: TRBJ2-5; CDR3nt: TGCGCCAGCAGTCCGGGACAGGGGACGGAGACCCAGTACTTC; CDR3aa: CASSPGQGTETQYF
d_gene: NA; abundance: NA; v_gene: TRBV12-5; j_gene: TRBJ1-3; CDR3nt: TGTGCTAGTGGTTTGGTACTTAGGGGTGGAAACACCATATATTTT; CDR3aa: CASGLVLRGGNTIYF
d_gene: TRBD2; abundance: NA; v_gene: TRBV14; j_gene: TRBJ2-3; CDR3nt: TGTGCCAGCAGGACTAGCGGCACAGATACGCAGTATTTT; CDR3aa: CASRTSGTDTQYF
d_gene: NA; abundance: NA; v_gene: TRBV5-1; j_gene: TRBJ2-7; CDR3nt: TGCGCCAGCAGCCACCCAGTTACTAGTGGCTTATCCTTCTACGAGCAGTACTTC; CDR3aa: CASSHPVTSGLSFYEQYF
d_gene: NA; abundance: NA; v_gene: TRBV4-2; j_gene: TRBJ1-2; CDR3nt: TGTGCCAGCAGCCAAGCCGGGAACTATGGCTACACCTTC; CDR3aa: CASSQAGNYGYTF
d_gene: TRBD1; abundance: NA; v_gene: TRBV19; j_gene: TRBJ2-7; CDR3nt: TGTGCCAGTAGTGGGACAGGGTTGAGCTACGAGCAGTACTTC; CDR3aa: CASSGTGLSYEQYF
d_gene: TRBD1; abundance: NA; v_gene: TRBV2; j_gene: TRBJ1-5; CDR3nt: TGTGCCAGCAGTGAAGCCGGACAGGATAATCAGCCCCAGCATTTT; CDR3aa: CASSEAGQDNQPQHF
d_gene: TRBD1; abundance: NA; v_gene: TRBV29-1; j_gene: TRBJ2-7; CDR3nt: TGCAGCGTTGTCACCGGACAGGGGGCTAGGTACGAGCAGTACTTC; CDR3aa: CSVVTGQGARYEQYF
d_gene: TRBD1; abundance: once; v_gene: TRBV5-1; j_gene: TRBJ2-1; CDR3nt: TGCGCCAGCAGCTCCAGACAGGGGGCGAGGTACAATGAGCAGTTCTTC; CDR3aa: CASSSRQGARYNEQFF
d_gene: TRBD1; abundance: few; v_gene: TRBV5-1; j_gene: TRBJ1-1; CDR3nt: TGCGCCAGCAGCACCGGGACAGGGGTAGGTACTGAAGCTTTCTTT; CDR3aa: CASSTGTGVGTEAFF
d_gene: TRBD1; abundance: once; v_gene: TRBV9; j_gene: TRBJ1-1; CDR3nt: TGTGCCAGCAGCGTAGGGACAGGGGTGGGGAACACTGAAGCTTTCTTT; CDR3aa: CASSVGTGVGNTEAFF
d_gene: NA; abundance: NA; v_gene: TRBV5-1; j_gene: TRBJ2-7; CDR3nt: TGCGCCAGCAGCTTGGTGCCGGGCGAGCAGTACTTC; CDR3aa: CASSLVPGEQYF
d_gene: NA; abundance: few; v_gene: TRBV7-9; j_gene: TRBJ2-1; CDR3nt: TGTGCCAGCAGCTCCACAGGAAAGGATGAGCAGTTCTTC; CDR3aa: CASSSTGKDEQFF
d_gene: TRBD1; abundance: NA; v_gene: TRBV29-1; j_gene: TRBJ2-7; CDR3nt: TGCAGCGTATCGACAGGGGCGGGTGAGCAGTACTTC; CDR3aa: CSVSTGAGEQYF
d_gene: TRBD1; abundance: NA; v_gene: TRBV2; j_gene: TRBJ2-1; CDR3nt: TGTGCCAGCAAACCGGGGGACAGGGGAAGTGAGCAGTTCTTC; CDR3aa: CASKPGDRGSEQFF
d_gene: NA; abundance: NA; v_gene: TRBV29-1; j_gene: TRBJ1-1; CDR3nt: TGCAGCGTTGCCCCACAAATGAACACTGAAGCTTTCTTT; CDR3aa: CSVAPQMNTEAFF
d_gene: NA; abundance: NA; v_gene: TRBV10-2; j_gene: TRBJ1-1; CDR3nt: TGCGCCACCCACTACATATTACGGAGCATGACAGTGAACACTGAAGCTTTCTTT; CDR3aa: CATHYILRSMTVNTEAFF
d_gene: NA; abundance: NA; v_gene: TRBV5-5; j_gene: TRBJ2-3; CDR3nt: TGTGCCAGCAGCTTGGGACCGCACCAGACAGCAGATACGCAGTATTTT; CDR3aa: CASSLGPHQTADTQYF
d_gene: NA; abundance: NA; v_gene: TRBV25-1; j_gene: TRBJ2-7; CDR3nt: TGTGCCAGCCAGGACAGAAACTACGAGCAGTACTTC; CDR3aa: CASQDRNYEQYF
d_gene: NA; abundance: NA; v_gene: TRBV19; j_gene: TRBJ1-5; CDR3nt: TGTGCCAGTAGTATCGGGTTTAGAAAAGTGATATCTAGCAATCAGCCCCAGCATTTT; CDR3aa: CASSIGFRKVISSNQPQHF
d_gene: NA; abundance: NA; v_gene: TRBV2; j_gene: TRBJ1-2; CDR3nt: TGTGCCAGCAGTGAACCGTCGGGGGGATCTTACTATGGCTACACCTTC; CDR3aa: CASSEPSGGSYYGYTF
d_gene: NA; abundance: NA; v_gene: TRBV4-2; j_gene: TRBJ2-7; CDR3nt: TGTGCCAGCTCTTTCGGGTCAGCCTACGAGCAGTACTTC; CDR3aa: CASSFGSAYEQYF
d_gene: NA; abundance: NA; v_gene: TRBV11-1; j_gene: TRBJ2-1; CDR3nt: TGTGCCAGCAGCTCCCGCAGCGGACAGAGCAACAATGAGCAGTTCTTC; CDR3aa: CASSSRSGQSNNEQFF
d_gene: NA; abundance: NA; v_gene: TRBV7-3; j_gene: TRBJ2-1; CDR3nt: TGTGCCAGCAGCTTAACCCGAGTATCCTACAATGAGCAGTTCTTC; CDR3aa: CASSLTRVSYNEQFF
d_gene: TRBD1; abundance: once; v_gene: TRBV5-5; j_gene: TRBJ2-7; CDR3nt: TGTGCCAGCAGCTTGCCACGGGACAGGAGCTACGAGCAGTACTTC; CDR3aa: CASSLPRDRSYEQYF
d_gene: TRBD1; abundance: NA; v_gene: TRBV2; j_gene: TRBJ1-2; CDR3nt: TGTGCCGCCAGCTCTTCCTACAGGGGATTCGATGGCTACACCTTC; CDR3aa: CAASSSYRGFDGYTF
d_gene: NA; abundance: few; v_gene: TRBV4-1; j_gene: TRBJ2-5; CDR3nt: TGCGCCAGCAGCCGAGGAGGAGTGGAGACCCAGTACTTC; CDR3aa: CASSRGGVETQYF
d_gene: TRBD1; abundance: NA; v_gene: TRBV2; j_gene: TRBJ1-1; CDR3nt: TGTGCCAGCAGACGTGGACAGGGAGAAGCTTTCTTT; CDR3aa: CASRRGQGEAFF
d_gene: NA; abundance: NA; v_gene: TRBV6-6; j_gene: TRBJ2-2; CDR3nt: TGTGCCAGCACCCAGTTCCGGTCGGGGAACACCGGGGAGCTGTTTTTT; CDR3aa: CASTQFRSGNTGELFF
d_gene: TRBD2; abundance: NA; v_gene: TRBV7-9; j_gene: TRBJ2-5; CDR3nt: TGTGCCAGCAGCGCCGGGGGGGGTGAGACCCAGTACTTC; CDR3aa: CASSAGGGETQYF
d_gene: TRBD2; abundance: NA; v_gene: TRBV9; j_gene: TRBJ2-1; CDR3nt: TGTGCCAGCAGCGTAGGGACTAGCGGGGGTAATGAGCAGTTCTTC; CDR3aa: CASSVGTSGGNEQFF
d_gene: TRBD1; abundance: NA; v_gene: TRBV5-1; j_gene: TRBJ2-7; CDR3nt: TGCGCCAGCAGCCAGGGGGTCTCCTACGAGCAGTACTTC; CDR3aa: CASSQGVSYEQYF
d_gene: NA; abundance: NA; v_gene: TRBV4-3; j_gene: TRBJ2-5; CDR3nt: TGCGCCAGCAGCCAAGATGGAAGGGGGACGGAGACCCAGTACTTC; CDR3aa: CASSQDGRGTETQYF
d_gene: TRBD2; abundance: NA; v_gene: TRBV6-1; j_gene: TRBJ2-7; CDR3nt: TGTGCCAGCAGTGTAGGCCGAGCGGGAGGGCCCAGAGGGTTCTACGAGCAGTACTTC; CDR3aa: CASSVGRAGGPRGFYEQYF
d_gene: TRBD1; abundance: NA; v_gene: TRBV5-1; j_gene: TRBJ2-4; CDR3nt: TGCGCCAGCAGCCCGGGACAGGGTGGGGGAAACATTCAGTACTTC; CDR3aa: CASSPGQGGGNIQYF
d_gene: TRBD2; abundance: NA; v_gene: TRBV7-8; j_gene: TRBJ2-7; CDR3nt: TGTGCCAGCAGCTCGGGACTAGCGGGGGGTTACGAGCAGTACTTC; CDR3aa: CASSSGLAGGYEQYF
d_gene: TRBD2; abundance: NA; v_gene: TRBV6-5; j_gene: TRBJ2-7; CDR3nt: TGTGCCAGCAGTTACGGGAGCGGGAGTAAGCACTACGAGCAGTACTTC; CDR3aa: CASSYGSGSKHYEQYF
d_gene: TRBD2; abundance: NA; v_gene: TRBV7-6; j_gene: TRBJ2-2; CDR3nt: TGTGCCAGCAGCACTATAGCGGGGGGGCTCACCGGGGAGCTGTTTTTT; CDR3aa: CASSTIAGGLTGELFF
d_gene: NA; abundance: NA; v_gene: TRBV11-2; j_gene: TRBJ2-1; CDR3nt: TGTGCCAGCAGTCTAGGGGCGGGGCCCGATAATGAGCAGTTCTTC; CDR3aa: CASSLGAGPDNEQFF
d_gene: NA; abundance: NA; v_gene: TRBV7-8; j_gene: TRBJ2-3; CDR3nt: TGTGCCAGCAGCCCTACGACAGGTTCTAGCACAGATACGCAGTATTTT; CDR3aa: CASSPTTGSSTDTQYF
d_gene: TRBD1; abundance: NA; v_gene: TRBV19; j_gene: TRBJ1-1; CDR3nt: TGTGCCAGTACCCCGGGACAGGTGAACACTGAAGCTTTCTTT; CDR3aa: CASTPGQVNTEAFF